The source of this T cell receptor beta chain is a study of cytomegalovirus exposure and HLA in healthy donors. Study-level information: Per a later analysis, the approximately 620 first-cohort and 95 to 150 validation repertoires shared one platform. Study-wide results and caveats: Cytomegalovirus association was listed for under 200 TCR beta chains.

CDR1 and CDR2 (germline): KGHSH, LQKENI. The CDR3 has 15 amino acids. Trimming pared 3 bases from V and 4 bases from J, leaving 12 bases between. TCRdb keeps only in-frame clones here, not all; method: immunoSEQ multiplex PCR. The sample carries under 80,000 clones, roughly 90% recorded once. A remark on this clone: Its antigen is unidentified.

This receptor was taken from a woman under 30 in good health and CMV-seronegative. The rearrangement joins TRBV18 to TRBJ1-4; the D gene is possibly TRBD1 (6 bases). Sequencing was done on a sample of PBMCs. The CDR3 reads CASSPSTGINEKLFF. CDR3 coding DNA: TGTGCCAGCTCACCTTCGACAGGAATTAATGAAAAACTGTTTTTT.